This TCR beta chain was captured in a study of blood T cell repertoires in COVID-19. Only in-frame clones appear in the TCRdb table, and some are missing; sequencing was by immunoSEQ multiplex PCR. The table has some 150,000 clones, almost 85% seen once. The material sequenced was peripheral blood. The TCR originated in a man aged 40-49 years who had recovered from COVID-19.

CDR3 DNA: TGCGCCAGCACAGACAGGGGAAACAATGAGCAGTTCTTC. Protein: CASTDRGNNEQFF. This chain joins TRBV10-2 and TRBJ2-1; 8 bases fit TRBD1. The V gene end was trimmed by 7 bases and the J gene end by 5 bases; junction bases not matched to a gene: 4. CDR3 size: 13 residues. In germline, CDR1 is WSHSY, CDR2 SAAADI.